The entry below describes one T cell receptor (beta chain). These data belong to a study of Ad26.COV2.S vaccination and SARS-CoV-2 variants. Background on the study: A participant enrolled in the COV1001 Ad26.COV2.S trial arm provided the sample.

Data came from immunoSEQ multiplex PCR; TCRdb stores just in-frame clones and leaves some out. This table holds about 420,000 clones, roughly 88% found once. From germline, CDR1 is KGHDR and CDR2 SFDVKD. This CDR3 region has 14 residues. V was clipped by 9 bases and J by 4 bases; unmatched bases: 5. The treatment was: some 20 received Ad26.COV2.S at low or high dose, single or two shots; roughly five received placebo; per-sample allocation not given. Specimens were obtained on day 63 following the first vaccine or placebo injection. This chain connects TRBV24-1 to TRBJ2-2; 9 bases are shared with TRBD1. The source of this sequence is a person between 18 and 59 years old who received the Ad26.COV2.S COVID-19 vaccine or a placebo. Here the sequenced sample was peripheral blood, taken in a trial of Ad26.COV2.S vaccine versus placebo. CDR3: CATGGTGSTGELFF. CDR3 DNA sequence: TGTGCCACCGGAGGGACAGGGAGCACCGGGGAGCTGTTTTTT.